These 30 T cell receptor beta chains were all obtained from the same sample, sequenced in a study of T cell responses to AZD1222 COVID-19 vaccine. TCRdb's copy holds only in-frame clones and misses some; the assay was immunoSEQ multiplex PCR. The sample comprises fewer than 110,000 clones, roughly nine tenths of which are singletons, and 3.5% to 4.5% rests with the top ten. The source material was peripheral blood, sampled on day 0 of AZD1222 vaccination. These TCRs come from an adult in good health.

CDR3 loop: CASSLPGQAAYEQYF. The CDR3 DNA is TGTGCCAGCTCTCTCCCGGGACAGGCCGCCTACGAGCAGTACTTC. V and J are TRBV18 and TRBJ2-7; TRBD1 aligns across 8 bases. V dropped 6 bases and J dropped 2; count of bases not matched to a gene: 9. This CDR3 has 15 amino acids. CDR1 and CDR2 (germline): KGHSH, LQKENI. Filled out from reference TRBV18 and TRBJ2-7, the complete variable domain reads NAGVMQNPRHLVRRRGQEARLRCSPMKGHSHVYWYRQLPEEGLKFMVYLQKENIIDESGMPKERFSAEFPKEGPSILRIQQVVRGDSAAYFCASSLPGQAAYEQYFGPGTRLTVT.

This clone was found a few times. This sample includes further DNA sequences coding for the same CDR3. V usage is TRBV7-9 and J usage is TRBJ1-2; 7 nucleotides match TRBD1. CDR3 length: 14 amino acids. The junction had 3 bases not matched to a gene; V was cut back by 1 base and J by 4 bases. From germline, CDR1 is SEHNR and CDR2 FQNEAQ (reference sequence). The CDR3 nucleotides read TGTGCCAGCAGCTTAGTGGGACAGCCCTATGGCTACACCTTC. This encodes CASSLVGQPYGYTF.

The chain joins TRBV3-1 (or the pseudogene TRBV3-2) to TRBJ1-6; D ambiguous. CDR1 LGHDT and CDR2 YNNKEL come from the germline V gene (reference sequence). V lost 0 bases and J lost 8, with 11 bases in between. The CDR3 covers 15 residues. CDR3 amino acids: CASSQDRAYYSPLHF. In nucleotides, the CDR3 is TGTGCCAGCAGCCAAGATAGGGCCTACTATTCACCCCTCCACTTT.

The chain links TRBV19 to TRBJ2-5; a possible D gene is TRBD1 (7 bases). The CDR3 runs 17 residues. Germline lookup yields CDR1 LNHDA and CDR2 SQIVND (reference sequence). The ends were cut back, 1 base at V and 0 bases at J, with 15 bases in the middle. The CDR3 DNA follows: TGTGCCAGTAGTATAGGGGGCACAGGGGACTACCAAGAGACCCAGTACTTC. Translating gives CASSIGGTGDYQETQYF.

CDR3 nucleotide sequence: TGTGCCAGCAGCAGTAGCGGGAGAATGTCGGATACGCAGTATTTT. This encodes CASSSSGRMSDTQYF. V usage is TRBV9 and J usage is TRBJ2-3; 9 nucleotides align to TRBD2. Unmatched junction bases numbered 9, after V lost 4 bases and J lost 6 bases. This CDR3 region has 15 residues. Germline values: CDR1 SGDLS, CDR2 YYNGEE.

This chain connects TRBV15 to TRBJ1-2; D is perhaps TRBD1 (5 bases). CDR1 and CDR2 (germline): LNHNV, YYDKDF (reference sequence). The CDR3 consists of 16 residues. The V end lost 6 bases, the J end lost 5 bases, and 22 bases lay between the germline ends. CDR3 sequence (DNA): TGTGCCACCAGAAAGGGGTCTGGGGATCTCGCGTATGGCTACACCTTC. Translating it yields CATRKGSGDLAYGYTF.

This chain connects TRBV6-5 to TRBJ2-7; D might be TRBD1 (5 bases). Trimming removed 7 bases from V and 6 bases from J, with 16 bases in between. CDR1 MNHEY and CDR2 SVGAGI come from the germline V gene. This CDR3 spans 13 amino acids. The DNA for the CDR3 is TGTGCCAGCACGGACAAGCGTCCCTCCGAGCAGTACTTC. Residues: CASTDKRPSEQYF.

This clone was found a few times. The chain carries TRBV4-3 and TRBJ1-1, with D unclear. This CDR3 spans 14 amino acids. Germline-derived CDR1 and CDR2 are LGHNA and YSLEER. Deletions cut 1 base from V and 1 base from J, with 7 bases between. The CDR3 coding sequence is TGCGCCAGCAGCCAAGGTCAAGCGAACACTGAAGCTTTCTTT. Its protein is CASSQGQANTEAFF.

This clone has just a few counts. The sample has other DNA sequences that encode this CDR3 too. The chain uses TRBV18 and TRBJ2-7; no clear D. The germline gives CDR1 KGHSH, CDR2 LQKENI. This CDR3 is 11 amino acids long. V lost 5 bases and J lost 3, with 5 bases in between. CDR3 sequence: CASSGDYEQYF. The DNA of the CDR3 is TGTGCCAGCTCAGGGGACTACGAGCAGTACTTC.

The table lists this clone with a few counts. The chain uses TRBV28 and TRBJ1-1; D is unresolved. Trimming took off 7 bases at V and 2 bases at J, with 11 bases between the two ends. Germline V gene sequence: CDR1 MDHEN, CDR2 SYDVKM. This CDR3 has 13 amino acids. The CDR3: CASTGEINTEAFF. For the CDR3, the DNA is TGTGCCAGCACCGGCGAAATCAACACTGAAGCTTTCTTT.

The chain has TRBV6-5 and TRBJ1-1; D might be TRBD1 (5 bases). The ends were cut back, 5 bases at V and 0 bases at J, with 10 bases in the middle. Germline V gene lookup returns CDR1 MNHEY and CDR2 SVGAGI. The length of the CDR3 is 14 residues. In nucleotides, the CDR3 is TGTGCCAGCAGTCCCCCAGGGCTGAACACTGAAGCTTTCTTT. Residues: CASSPPGLNTEAFF.

The V call is TRBV28, the J call TRBJ2-2, with a weak D call TRBD1 (5 bases). Germline CDR1 MDHEN, CDR2 SYDVKM. V lost 7 bases to trimming and J lost 5 bases, with 23 bases between them. The CDR3 totals 17 residues. For the CDR3, the DNA is TGTGCCAGCACCAAGGGGAAGGGCGTTAAAGAGACCGGGGAGCTGTTTTTT. It yields the protein CASTKGKGVKETGELFF.

V gene TRBV24-1 combines with J gene TRBJ2-7; a weak D match, TRBD2 (6 bases). CDR3 length: 13 amino acids. Trimming took 9 bases from V and 2 from J, leaving 13 bases between them. CDR1 and CDR2 (germline): KGHDR, SFDVKD. DNA of the CDR3: TGTGCCACCTGTGGCGGGGATACCTACGAGCAGTACTTC. Amino acid sequence: CATCGGDTYEQYF.

V gene TRBV6-5 combines with J gene TRBJ1-5; tentative D call: TRBD1 (6 bases). Trimming removed 6 bases from V and 7 bases from J, with 16 bases in between. The V gene's germline CDR1 is MNHEY and CDR2 SVGAGI. The CDR3 covers 14 residues. The CDR3 coding sequence is TGTGCCAGCAGCCTACAGGGCGTGGGGCAGCCCCAGCATTTT. Protein sequence: CASSLQGVGQPQHF.

This clone was counted once. The chain has TRBV27 and TRBJ2-7; D perhaps matches TRBD1 (6 bases). Trimming took 2 bases from V and 0 from J, leaving 8 bases between them. The germline V gene encodes CDR1 MNHEY and CDR2 SMNVEV (reference sequence). The CDR3 has 14 residues. The CDR3, as DNA: TGTGCCAGCAGTTTACGGGGACACTCCTACGAGCAGTACTTC. Translation gives CASSLRGHSYEQYF.

The chain is built from TRBV6-2 or TRBV6-3 and TRBJ1-1; 8 bases fit TRBD1. This CDR3 spans 16 amino acids. V was pared by 4 bases and J by 1 base, with 8 bases of the junction left unmatched. CDR1 is MNHEY and CDR2 is SVGEGT in the germline V gene. The CDR3 nucleotides are TGTGCCAGCAGTTCCCCAGCCGGGACAGGGAACACTGAAGCTTTCTTT. This gives the protein CASSSPAGTGNTEAFF.

The chain has TRBV6-2 or TRBV6-3 and TRBJ1-2, with a possible D match to TRBD1 (5 bases). Trimming removed 6 bases from V and 8 bases from J, with 13 bases in between. The CDR3 is made up of 12 amino acids. Germline V gives CDR1 MNHEY, CDR2 SVGEGT. CDR3 nucleotides: TGTGCCAGCAGCACTGGGGGGGAAGGCTACACCTTC. Its translation is CASSTGGEGYTF.

This clone has a single count. The chain joins TRBV24-1 to TRBJ1-2; 10 nucleotides align to TRBD1. V was clipped by 3 bases and J by 3 bases; unmatched bases: 6. The CDR3 covers 16 residues. CDR1 and CDR2 (germline): KGHDR, SFDVKD. DNA of the CDR3: TGTGCCACCAGTGATCCAGACAGGGGGCTGGACTATGGCTACACCTTC. It codes for CATSDPDRGLDYGYTF.

This clone was seen a single time. V gene TRBV6-5 combines with J gene TRBJ1-5; D is uncertain. Trimming cost V 6 bases and J 7 bases, with 16 bases left between them. Germline V CDR1 and CDR2: MNHEY, SVGAGI. The CDR3 has 14 amino acids. The CDR3 is CASRQTVEWQPQHF. In nucleotides, the CDR3 is TGTGCCAGCAGACAAACAGTGGAGTGGCAGCCCCAGCATTTT.

V gene TRBV6-5 combines with J gene TRBJ2-2, with D possibly being TRBD1 (5 bases). Between the trimmed V and J ends, which lost 5 bases and 1 base, there was a span of 8 bases. The germline V gene has CDR1 MNHEY and CDR2 SVGAGI. The CDR3 sequence is 14 residues long. DNA of the CDR3: TGTGCCAGCAGTCGACAGCTGAACACCGGGGAGCTGTTTTTT. This sequence encodes CASSRQLNTGELFF.

V is TRBV21-1 and J is TRBJ2-7; TRBD2, the table's D call, lacks a check against the DNA. TRBV21-1 is classified as a pseudogene. This CDR3 is built from 16 residues. For the CDR3, the DNA is TGTGCCAGCAGCAAAGCCGCAGCGGGTCCTCCCCCCGAGCAGTACTTC. Translation: CASSKAAAGPPPEQYF.

This clone is a singleton in its sample. V and J are TRBV18 and TRBJ1-5, with a weak D call TRBD1 (6 bases). This CDR3 spans 12 amino acids. Germline CDR1 and CDR2: KGHSH and LQKENI. The CDR3 sequence is CAVTGNNQPQHF. Here the CDR3 DNA reads TGTGCGGTGACAGGAAACAATCAGCCCCAGCATTTT.

This chain connects TRBV7-9 to TRBJ2-7; TRBD2 agrees at 13 bases. V lost 5 bases to trimming and J lost 4 bases; unmatched junction nucleotides: 11. The CDR3 runs 17 residues. Germline V lookup: CDR1 SEHNR, CDR2 FQNEAQ (reference sequence). The CDR3 sequence: CASSPPTGLAGVYEQYF. The CDR3 DNA is TGTGCCAGCAGCCCACCCACCGGACTAGCGGGAGTTTACGAGCAGTACTTC.

The V and J genes are TRBV6-5 and TRBJ1-1; a possible D gene is TRBD1 (6 bases). Germline V lookup: CDR1 MNHEY, CDR2 SVGAGI. The CDR3 loop spans 14 amino acids. The V and J ends lost 6 bases and 2 bases respectively, with 13 bases between them. CDR3 residues: CASSQAGTNTEAFF. CDR3 DNA: TGTGCCAGCAGCCAGGCCGGGACAAACACTGAAGCTTTCTTT.

This clone occurred a few times. This rearrangement joins TRBV6-1 to TRBJ2-5; D may be TRBD2 (5 bases). This CDR3 comprises 16 residues. Trimming stripped 2 bases from V and 5 bases from J, with 18 bases between. Germline values: CDR1 MNHNS, CDR2 SASEGT. As DNA, the CDR3 is TGTGCCAGCAGTGAATTCCGGGGATTGGGTTCCGAGACCCAGTACTTC. This translates into CASSEFRGLGSETQYF.

The chain joins TRBV29-1 to TRBJ2-7; 8 positions match TRBD1. This CDR3 is built from 14 residues. Trimming took 4 bases from V and 2 from J; bases not matched to a gene: 7. Germline lookup yields CDR1 SQVTM and CDR2 ANQGSEA. The CDR3 DNA sequence: TGCAGCGTTGGAAGGACAGGGAGCCCCTACGAGCAGTACTTC. Translation: CSVGRTGSPYEQYF.

This clone came up once. The gene calls are TRBV12-5 and TRBJ2-7; D might be TRBD1 (6 bases). CDR1 and CDR2 from the germline V gene are LGHNT and FRNRAP. V dropped 3 bases and J dropped 6 bases, with 18 bases sitting between them. The CDR3 length is 15 residues. CDR3 region: CASGLGIGRGSEQYF. In DNA form, the CDR3 reads TGTGCTAGTGGTTTAGGGATAGGCAGGGGAAGCGAGCAGTACTTC.

The J gene is TRBJ2-1, the V gene TRBV6-2 or TRBV6-3; D tentatively fits TRBD1 or TRBD2 (5 bases each). V lost 2 bases and J 4 bases, leaving 12 bases between the germline ends. The CDR3 runs to 15 residues. The V gene's germline CDR1 is MNHEY and CDR2 SVGEGT. The CDR3 DNA follows: TGTGCCAGCAGTTACCGGGGCTCTCGGTACAATGAGCAGTTCTTC. It translates to CASSYRGSRYNEQFF.

J is TRBJ2-7 and V is TRBV10-2, with D hard to call. V gave up 5 bases and J gave up 2 bases, with 7 bases separating them. CDR1 and CDR2 from the germline V gene are WSHSY and SAAADI. The CDR3 spans 12 residues. CDR3 sequence (DNA): TGCGCCAGCAGTACAACAGCCTACGAGCAGTACTTC. Protein sequence: CASSTTAYEQYF.

The gene calls are TRBV5-1 and TRBJ2-2; weak D call: TRBD1 (7 bases). The germline CDR1 and CDR2 sequences are SGHRS and YFSETQ. This CDR3 is built from 14 residues. Trimming took off 4 bases at V and 6 bases at J, with 13 bases between the two ends. The CDR3: CASSAGQSSGELFF. In nucleotides, the CDR3 is TGCGCCAGCAGCGCGGGACAGTCCTCCGGGGAGCTGTTTTTT.